This passage covers 5 T cell receptor beta chains from one sample sequenced in a study of T cells after yellow fever vaccination. TCRdb processed the 5' RACE reads anew with MiXCR; each CDR3 protein has one entry. The sample carries about 400,000 distinct CDR3 sequences, roughly 11% recorded once. This specimen consisted of PBMCs, obtained on the day of the first yellow fever vaccination. The source is a man between 18 and 35 years old who received the YFV17D yellow fever vaccine.

In its sample, this clonotype was seen many times. Compared with germline, one end of the junction differs, possibly owing to a read error. The V call is TRBV6-5, the J call TRBJ2-7; no clear D gene. The CDR3 has 11 amino acids. CDR1 and CDR2 from the germline V gene are MNHEY and SVGAGI. The CDR3 loop is CASSYSHEQYF. CDR3 in DNA: TGTGCCAGCAGTTACTCCCACGAGCAGTACTTC.

The rearrangement uses TRBV7-6 and TRBJ1-4, with 7 bases that match TRBD1. Germline assignment: CDR1 SGHVS and CDR2 FNYEAQ. With V trimmed by 2 bases and J by 8 bases, 8 bases remained unmatched. The CDR3 sequence is 15 residues long. The CDR3 loop reads CASSLLVGGLEKLFF. DNA for the CDR3: TGTGCCAGCAGCTTATTAGTAGGGGGCCTGGAAAAACTGTTTTTT.

This clonotype was recorded at least ten times. Its ends do not fully match the called genes, so a read error is possible. The chain links TRBV5-1 to TRBJ1-5; 9 bases align to TRBD1. In germline, CDR1 is SGHRS, CDR2 YFSETQ. This CDR3 region has 14 residues. Here the CDR3 reads CASSEGQGGQPQHF. DNA for the CDR3: TGTGCCAGCAGTGAGGGACAGGGAGGCCAGCCCCAGCATTTT.

V is TRBV20-1 and J is TRBJ2-3; 11 bases are shared with TRBD1. Germline trimming cut 6 bases from V and 8 bases from J; bases unmatched to any gene: 7. The CDR3 consists of 13 residues. Germline CDR1 is DFQATT and CDR2 is SNEGSKA (reference sequence). The CDR3 bases are TGCAGTGCCTCCGGGACAGGGGGTGCTACGCAGTATTTT. Translated, it gives CSASGTGGATQYF.

CDR3 in amino acids: CASSELEGNNEQFF. In nucleotides, the CDR3 is TGTGCCAGCAGTGAATTGGAGGGGAACAATGAGCAGTTCTTC. J is TRBJ2-1 and V is TRBV2; TRBD2 is a possible D gene (6 bases). Between the trimmed V and J ends, which lost 2 bases and 5 bases, there was a span of 10 bases. The germline V gene has CDR1 SNHLY and CDR2 FYNNEI. The CDR3 runs to 14 residues.